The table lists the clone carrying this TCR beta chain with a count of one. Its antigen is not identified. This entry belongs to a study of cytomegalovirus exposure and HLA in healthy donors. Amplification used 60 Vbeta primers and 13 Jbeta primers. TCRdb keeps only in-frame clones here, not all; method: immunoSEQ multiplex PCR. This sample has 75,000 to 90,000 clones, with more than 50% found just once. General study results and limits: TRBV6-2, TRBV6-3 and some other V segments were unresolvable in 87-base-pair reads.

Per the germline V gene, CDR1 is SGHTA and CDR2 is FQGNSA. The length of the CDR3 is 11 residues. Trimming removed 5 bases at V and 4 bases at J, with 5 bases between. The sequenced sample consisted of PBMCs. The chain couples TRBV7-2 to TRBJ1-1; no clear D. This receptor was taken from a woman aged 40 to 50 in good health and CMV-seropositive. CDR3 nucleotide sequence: TGTGCCAGCAGCGTCATCACTGAAGCTTTCTTT. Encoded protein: CASSVITEAFF.